This T cell receptor (beta chain) appears in the sequencing data of a study of T cell responses to AZD1222 COVID-19 vaccine. General study results and limits: Regions 160-218 and 743-854 held dominance among vaccine-associated CD4 TCRs, which spanned spike.

As concerns this clone: What it recognizes is unknown.

J gave up 2 bases and V 5 bases, and 10 bases lay outside the gene matches. Germline CDR1 reads MNHEY; CDR2 reads SMNVEV (reference sequence). This CDR3 is built from 16 residues. Data came from immunoSEQ multiplex PCR; TCRdb stores just in-frame clones and leaves some out. The top ten hold 5% to 6% of the sample, which has 140,000 or so clones, about 86% seen once. The source material was peripheral blood, sampled 28 days after the second AZD1222 dose. This TCR came from an adult who received the AZD1222 COVID-19 vaccine. The chain employs TRBV27 and TRBJ2-3; 7 bases map to TRBD2. CDR3 region: CASSLLWGGFTDTQYF. DNA of the CDR3: TGTGCCAGCAGTCTTTTATGGGGGGGGTTCACAGATACGCAGTATTTT.